What follows describes a single T cell receptor (beta chain). Looked up from germline, CDR1 is MDHEN and CDR2 is SYDVKM. With 8 bases clipped from V and 8 bases from J, the junction kept 11 bases outside the gene matches. This CDR3 is 15 amino acids long. Sequenced by immunoSEQ multiplex PCR; TCRdb stores in-frame clones only, minus some. The profile shows some 29,000 clones, approximately 71% of them singletons. The data stem from a study of cytotoxic CD8 clonotypes in ibrutinib-treated CLL. The sample in question was PBMCs, obtained after 24 months of ibrutinib treatment. This receptor was taken from a human donor with chronic lymphocytic leukemia. J is TRBJ2-4 and V is TRBV28, with 11 bases lining up with TRBD1. As DNA, the CDR3 is TGTGCCAGCGGAGGGGGACAGGGGGTTTATCACATTCAGTACTTC. Residues: CASGGGQGVYHIQYF.